The clone carrying this TCR beta chain showed up many times. Unique molecular identifiers were attached to individual cDNA molecules. TCRdb itself ran the 5' RACE reads through MiXCR, one entry per CDR3 protein. The sample lists more than 20,000 distinct CDR3 sequences, 4% to 5% occurring once. The source of the sample is a study of early T cells in non-severe SARS-CoV-2 infection. The germline V gene has CDR1 SGDLS and CDR2 YYNGEE. The CDR3 spans 16 residues. V trimming: 0 bases; J trimming: 4 bases; junction bases outside the gene matches: 5. The receptor was isolated from an adult who was a healthcare worker with PCR-confirmed SARS-CoV-2 infection or an uninfected control (not recorded which). The chain has TRBV9 and TRBJ2-3; 10 bases line up with TRBD2. Sequenced material: whole blood. Written as DNA, the CDR3 is TGTGCCAGCAGCGTAGTCCAGCGGGGGGGTGCAGATACGCAGTATTTT. Residues: CASSVVQRGGADTQYF.